Shown below are 20 T cell receptor beta chains from a single sample sequenced in a study of siplizumab effects on memory and regulatory T cells (dated by TCRdb to about 2019). No antigens are known for them. Cells from the mixed lymphocyte reactions were cocultured for about six days at 37 degrees C. The method was the immunoSEQ multiplex PCR assay. TCRdb provides this immuneACCESS table in a form limited to in-frame rearrangements. Some clones are lacking; in checked studies, under half of them reflect an unresolved V gene, and why the rest are absent is not known. The sample records about 13,000 clones, 45% to 50% of which are singletons. Of the sample, roughly 10% is held by the ten largest clones. Sequencing input: CFSE-low (dividing) CD4+ T cells sorted from an allogeneic mixed lymphocyte reaction. Receptors originate from a human donor in good health; the cells came from an allogeneic mixed lymphocyte reaction.

The gene calls are TRBV19 and TRBJ2-5; D is perhaps TRBD2 (5 bases). V was trimmed by 8 bases and J by 4 bases, leaving 14 bases between them. CDR1 and CDR2 (germline): LNHDA, SQIVND (reference sequence). This CDR3 is 13 amino acids long. The DNA of the CDR3 is TGTGCCAGTGCCGAGGGTAGGCGAGAGACCCAGTACTTC. Translated, it gives CASAEGRRETQYF.

There are a few counts of this clone. The CDR3 sequence: CASIGTGDSSGEKLFF. Here the CDR3 DNA reads TGTGCCAGTATAGGAACAGGGGACTCCTCGGGTGAAAAACTGTTTTTT. This chain links TRBV19 with TRBJ1-4; TRBD1 aligns across 7 bases. Germline lookup yields CDR1 LNHDA and CDR2 SQIVND (reference sequence). The CDR3 length is 16 residues. Trimming at V came to 7 bases and at J to 7 bases, leaving 15 bases not matched to a gene. Together with reference TRBV19 and TRBJ1-4, the CDR3 gives the full variable domain: DGGITQSPKYLFRKEGQNVTLSCEQNLNHDAMYWYRQDPGQGLRLIYYSQIVNDFQKGDIAEGYSVSREKKESFPLTVTSAQKNPTAFYLCASIGTGDSSGEKLFFGSGTQLSVL.

This clone was seen a handful of times. The chain combines TRBV7-2 with TRBJ2-1; perhaps TRBD1 as D (5 bases). CDR3 length equals 16 residues. Germline loops: CDR1 SGHTA, CDR2 FQGNSA. The V and J ends lost 5 bases and 5 bases respectively, with 19 bases between them. This chain's CDR3 is CASSPHPPQANNEQFF. The CDR3 DNA reads as TGTGCCAGCAGCCCCCACCCCCCACAGGCCAACAATGAGCAGTTCTTC. Variable domain in full (rest from reference TRBV7-2 and TRBJ2-1): GAGVSQSPSNKVTEKGKDVELRCDPISGHTALYWYRQSLGQGLEFLIYFQGNSAPDKSGLPSDRFSAERTGGSVSTLTIQRTQQEDSAVYLCASSPHPPQANNEQFFGPGTRLTVL.

The chain recombines TRBV18 with TRBJ1-1; 9 bases agree with TRBD1. This CDR3 is 16 amino acids long. Trimming cost V 3 bases and J 6 bases; bases outside gene matches: 11. Per the germline V gene, CDR1 is KGHSH and CDR2 is LQKENI. This chain's CDR3 is CASSPRQGGLGAEAFF. As DNA, the CDR3 is TGTGCCAGCTCACCTCGACAGGGGGGGTTAGGGGCTGAAGCTTTCTTT.

The genes are TRBV7-2 and TRBJ2-3; D remains ambiguous. The V end lost 5 bases, the J end lost 4 bases, and 13 bases lay between the germline ends. The V gene's germline CDR1 is SGHTA and CDR2 FQGNSA. The CDR3 has 14 residues. CDR3 nucleotide sequence: TGTGCCAGCAGCCCGACTCGTCCCTCAGATACGCAGTATTTT. Translated: CASSPTRPSDTQYF.

This clone occurred a few times. The chain links TRBV7-6 to TRBJ2-7, with 8 nucleotides matching TRBD1. The CDR3 contains 14 residues. V trimming: 4 bases; J trimming: 5 bases; junction bases outside the gene matches: 7. Germline loops: CDR1 SGHVS, CDR2 FNYEAQ. CDR3 in amino acids: CASSSRQGSDEQYF. The CDR3 nucleotides are TGTGCCAGCAGCTCGCGACAGGGGAGCGACGAGCAGTACTTC.

V gene TRBV20-1 combines with J gene TRBJ2-5; D perhaps matches TRBD2 (5 bases). Trimming shortened V by 6 bases and J by 6 bases, and 11 bases separated the two germline ends. Germline lookup yields CDR1 DFQATT and CDR2 SNEGSKA (reference sequence). This CDR3 contains 11 residues. CDR3 nucleotides: TGCAGTGCCAGTAGCGAAAAGACCCAGTACTTC. Its translation is CSASSEKTQYF.

This clone is labeled medium-sized. J is TRBJ1-1 and V is TRBV5-1; D is unresolved. Germline V gene data show CDR1 as SGHRS and CDR2 as YFSETQ. Trimming pared 2 bases from V and 0 bases from J, leaving 8 bases between. CDR3 length: 14 amino acids. The CDR3 DNA reads TGCGCCAGCAGCTTTGGGGAATTGAACACTGAAGCTTTCTTT. It yields the protein CASSFGELNTEAFF.

This clone was picked up one time. The genes are TRBV15 and TRBJ2-7; 9 bases line up with TRBD2. Germline trimming cut 0 bases from V and 0 bases from J; bases unmatched to any gene: 15. Germline loops: CDR1 LNHNV, CDR2 YYDKDF (reference sequence). The CDR3 totals 20 residues. CDR3 sequence: CATSRDRSRVSGGISYEQYF. The CDR3 DNA reads TGTGCCACCAGCAGAGATCGGTCAAGAGTGAGCGGGGGGATCTCCTACGAGCAGTACTTC.

The J gene is TRBJ2-2, the V gene TRBV2; either TRBD1 or TRBD2 may supply D (6 bases each). The CDR3 is 15 amino acids. CDR1 and CDR2 (germline): SNHLY, FYNNEI. Deletions cut 3 bases from V and 5 bases from J, with 13 bases between. For the CDR3, the DNA is TGTGCCAGCAGTGAGGCCAGGGGAGGTACCGGGGAGCTGTTTTTT. Translated, it gives CASSEARGGTGELFF.

For the CDR3, the DNA is TGTGCCAGCAGCAGATCCGGGACTTTGGACGGAAACACCATATATTTT. Translation gives CASSRSGTLDGNTIYF. This sequence joins TRBV9 and TRBJ1-3; D perhaps matches TRBD1 (5 bases). The CDR3 spans 16 residues. Trimming took off 4 bases at V and 4 bases at J, with 18 bases between the two ends. Germline values: CDR1 SGDLS, CDR2 YYNGEE.

The genes are TRBV6-1 and TRBJ2-7; D gene ambiguous. The germline CDR1 and CDR2 sequences are MNHNS and SASEGT. Trimming took 4 bases from V and 3 from J, leaving 4 bases between them. The CDR3 sequence is 11 residues long. The CDR3 sequence: CASSVNYEQYF. The CDR3 region has the DNA TGTGCCAGCAGTGTTAACTACGAGCAGTACTTC.

This clone was observed a few times. J is TRBJ1-2 and V is TRBV6-6; 8 nucleotides match TRBD1. Germline CDR1 is MNHNY and CDR2 is SVGAGI (reference sequence). Trimming cost V 7 bases and J 2 bases; bases outside gene matches: 9. This CDR3 contains 15 residues. Here the CDR3 DNA reads TGTGCCAGCACCTCCGGACAGGGTTTCAACTATGGCTACACCTTC. This sequence encodes CASTSGQGFNYGYTF.

The CDR3 sequence is CASSRTPPGELFF. CDR3 coding DNA: TGTGCCAGCAGTAGGACCCCGCCCGGGGAGCTGTTTTTT. The genes are TRBV7-3 and TRBJ2-2; D not certain. CDR1 and CDR2 from the germline V gene are SGHTA and FQGTGA. The CDR3 is 13 residues long. The germline V and J ends were trimmed by 6 bases and 6 bases, with 11 bases remaining between them.

This clone has a handful of counts. The rearrangement links TRBV7-9 to TRBJ1-2; D not resolved. Germline V gives CDR1 SEHNR, CDR2 FQNEAQ (reference sequence). The CDR3 is 12 amino acids. V shed 4 bases and J shed 6 bases, with 9 bases lying between them. The CDR3 DNA is TGTGCCAGCAGCTCACTACGAGATGGCTACACCTTC. Translating it yields CASSSLRDGYTF. The variable domain in full, completed from reference TRBV7-9 and TRBJ1-2, reads DTGVSQNPRHKITKRGQNVTFRCDPISEHNRLYWYRQTLGQGPEFLTYFQNEAQLEKSRLLSDRFSAERPKGSFSTLEIQRTEQGDSAMYLCASSSLRDGYTFGSGTRLTVV.

The chain couples TRBV6-6 to TRBJ2-7; perhaps D is TRBD1 or TRBD2 (5 bases each). V lost 0 bases to trimming and J lost 8 bases, with 17 bases between them. CDR3 length: 15 residues. Germline V gene lookup returns CDR1 MNHNY and CDR2 SVGAGI (reference sequence). The CDR3, as DNA: TGTGCCAGCAGTTACTCGGGACCACACTACGATCAGCAGTACTTC. It yields the protein CASSYSGPHYDQQYF.

This clone appeared a few times. The chain recombines TRBV13 with TRBJ2-1, with 7 bases aligning to TRBD2. Germline assignment: CDR1 PRHDT and CDR2 FYEKMQ (reference sequence). V dropped 1 base and J dropped 4; count of bases not matched to a gene: 7. The CDR3 spans 16 residues. CDR3 amino acids: CASSLVGGPPYNEQFF. DNA of the CDR3: TGTGCCAGCAGCTTAGTGGGAGGGCCTCCTTACAATGAGCAGTTCTTC.

The chain links TRBV6-4 to TRBJ1-1, with D unresolved. Germline V lookup: CDR1 MRHNA, CDR2 SNTAGT. The V end was cut by 0 bases, the J end by 0 bases, with 23 bases between. CDR3 size: 20 residues. CDR3 residues: CASSDSIFPRGGGMNTEAFF. CDR3 nucleotide sequence: TGTGCCAGCAGTGACTCGATCTTCCCCCGGGGAGGCGGTATGAACACTGAAGCTTTCTTT.

This clone was picked up a small number of times. This chain uses TRBV18 with TRBJ2-5, with no clear D. With 1 base removed from V and 2 bases from J, the gap between germline ends came to 5 bases. Germline values: CDR1 KGHSH, CDR2 LQKENI. The CDR3 is 13 residues long. The CDR3 DNA reads TGTGCCAGCTCACCACGTAGGCAAGAGACCCAGTACTTC. Its translation is CASSPRRQETQYF. Full variable domain (outside the CDR3, taken from reference TRBV18 and TRBJ2-5): NAGVMQNPRHLVRRRGQEARLRCSPMKGHSHVYWYRQLPEEGLKFMVYLQKENIIDESGMPKERFSAEFPKEGPSILRIQQVVRGDSAAYFCASSPRRQETQYFGPGTRLLVL.

The DNA of the CDR3 is TGTGCCTGGAGTGTAGGAACGGGCTACACCTTC. This sequence encodes CAWSVGTGYTF. The rearrangement links TRBV30 to TRBJ1-2; D is unclear. The ends were cut back, 0 bases at V and 8 bases at J, with 7 bases in the middle. Germline V gives CDR1 GTSNPN, CDR2 SVGIG (reference sequence). This CDR3 has 11 residues.